This record concerns one TCR beta chain sequence. The antigen this receptor binds is unknown. No much larger clone exists at a distance of one base, and base qualities are not known. The cohort consisted of 600 to 750 healthy bone marrow donors. Cohort members were all nominally healthy when sampled, although unrecorded immune exposures were likely present. The donor was CMV seronegative and was included in the group of over 300 seronegative cohort members. A peripheral blood sample was provided by each donor, and peripheral blood mononuclear cells were used for TCR beta sequencing. Genomic DNA was extracted from the blood cell samples with the Qiagen DNeasy Blood Extraction Kit. The sample comes from a study of cytomegalovirus exposure and HLA in healthy donors listed by TCRdb under 2017. In terms of the full investigation: An earlier analysis of 550 to 700 of the donors reported about 250 Gb of sequence data and 117 million unique TCR beta sequences from 190 million or so T cells. Across roughly 420 genotyped donors of the cohort, an average of approximately 220,000 unique TCR beta nucleotide sequences per donor were sequenced, and 15% to 20% of those sequences were non-productive. Every discovery cohort repertoire had been produced on one sequencing platform. The study profiled the T cell repertoires of 500 to 800 subjects by immunosequencing and related them to cytomegalovirus serostatus. To study patterns of TCR occurrence, a later analysis re-analyzed previously published TCR beta repertoires from 600 to 750 donors and added high-resolution HLA genotyping. Typing coverage differed by locus: A, B, C, DRB1 and DQB1 were typed in roughly 620-630 donors, DQA1 in 500 to 550, DPA1 in around 580, and DPB1 in approximately 450. About 300 gigabases of sequencing data and around 80 million unique TCR sequences made up an early release that covered roughly 670 HLA-typed donors. The later analysis used no new phenotypic data to find candidate immune exposures, relying instead on TCR beta sequences and their occurrence across donors. Both class I and class II loci were covered by HLA typing, at four-digit resolution. In a later genetic analysis, genome-wide SNP genotypes for about 65% of the roughly 700 donors were used, and that subset was treated as a discovery cohort. In an earlier analysis of over 550 of the donors, high-throughput TCR beta sequencing was used to judge whether each TCR beta V gene segment behaved as functional or pseudogenic. Donor age, sex, ethnicity and CMV serostatus were compiled alongside the repertoire data. In addition to the first cohort of approximately 650 subjects, a separate validation cohort of 130 or so different subjects was used. Five DR-DQ haplotypes were handled as single units for association and clustering because linkage in the cohort was strong. The study combined high-throughput TCR immunosequencing, statistical association of individual TCRs with disease status, and machine learning to predict cytomegalovirus infection status. Among the approximately 420 genotyped donors, around 81% belonged to the genetic ancestry cluster associated with self-reported Caucasian donors. The study aimed to test whether signatures of past pathogen exposure could be identified by cataloging public T cell receptors. What the research found in general, with its limitations: Assigning TCR associations to individual alleles was difficult when HLA alleles, especially DR and DQ, strongly co-occurred. Some IMGT-functional V segments, including TRBV6-2 and TRBV6-3, could not be distinguished by the 87-base-pair reads and were therefore excluded. A few of the identified cytomegalovirus-associated TCR beta chains were confirmed in vitro to be specific for cytomegalovirus antigens. A later genetic analysis reported fewer N-insertions in productive TCRs among donors in an Asian-associated ancestry cluster than the roughly 650-donor mean. Because some donors lacked HLA typing at each locus, the association tests relied only on the typed subset. Sequencing depth was assumed to be roughly uniform across donors in the presence/absence analyses, though that assumption may not hold. It was suggested by the authors that the approach could potentially be generalized to other disease states and immunological phenotypes. A later analysis associated roughly 17,000 TCR beta sequences with specific HLA alleles at a false discovery rate of 0.05. A group of highly shared sequence variants was considered likely to be a technical artifact of the sequencing pipeline. Broadly in line with IMGT annotations, most TCR beta V segments showed up in productive rearrangements about 90% or about 30% of the time in an earlier analysis of approximately 600 of the donors. A later analysis found that most CMV-associated TCR beta chains appeared HLA-restricted, with HLA associations seemingly driven largely by CMV exposure. Because counts were too low, about 15 rarely observed V segments, including chromosome 9 orphons, were left out of the earlier analysis of a few hundred of the donors. Correlated functional status among segregating V segments might reflect linkage disequilibrium, but an unknown experimental factor could not be ruled out. Compared with equally common non-associated chains, HLA-associated TCR beta chains in a later analysis were more clonally expanded and had lower generation probabilities. A total of 164 TCR beta chains were listed by the study as associated with cytomegalovirus. In a later genetic analysis, a missense DCLRE1C variant was associated with V-gene and J-gene trimming of TCR beta chains, and the association was replicated in an independent cohort. While some public TCRs were present in many individuals, most TCR sequences turned up only very rarely across donors. In this cohort, only TCR beta chains were sequenced, and detectable features were limited by the absence of alpha or paired-chain data. For the cohort, immune exposure information was limited to CMV serostatus. According to a later analysis, parvovirus B19, influenza, CMV and Epstein-Barr virus appeared linked to several top co-occurrence clusters. In both the original and validation cohorts, the classifier was reported to diagnose cytomegalovirus status with high specificity and sensitivity. In a later analysis, TCR association rates were found to vary across HLA loci, with the most associated TCRs seen for DRB1 alleles and the fewest for HLA-C alleles. A further reported finding was that TCR beta sequences accurately predicted the HLA-A and HLA-B alleles for most subjects in the first cohort.

Trimming costs V 5 bases and J 2 bases, and their ends lie 13 bases apart. The CDR3 numbers 14 residues from cysteine through phenylalanine. The kept DNA is CDR3 alone, 42 bases in frame from the first base. Based on the germline V gene, the CDR1 and CDR2 sequences are SGHTA and FQGNSA. The library was obtained by the immunoSEQ multiplex PCR assay. For the multiplex PCR, a mixture combining 60 forward primers for TCR Vbeta segments and 13 reverse primers for TCR Jbeta segments was used. Amplification of the CDR3 region of rearranged TCR beta genes was performed with a multiplex PCR assay on genomic DNA. The amplified TCR beta libraries were sequenced on the Illumina HiSeq System as 87-base-pair reads. From the authors' description of their analysis: A later analysis tallied 70 million to 100 million unique TCR beta chains across the 666 repertoires, and around 10 million of those chains were shared by two or more donors. A nearest-neighbor algorithm error-corrected the raw reads and collapsed the reads into unique sequences, merging closely related sequences to remove PCR and sequencing errors. CDR3 sequences were aligned to IMGT reference sequences to assign V, D and J gene segments. For a sequence to be retained, a match of at least six nucleotides to both a V gene segment and a J gene segment was required. Rearrangements were classified as productive when the CDR3 lacked stop codons and remained in frame with V and J, and all other rearrangements were classified as non-productive. CDR3 was defined by IMGT convention, running from the second conserved V-encoded cysteine to the conserved J-encoded phenylalanine. In an earlier analysis of approximately 590 of the donors, sequences lacking an unambiguous match to a single V gene segment were excluded. In an earlier analysis of 450 to 700 of the donors, V segments were called functional above 56.7% productive rearrangements and were called segregating when the between-donor standard deviation exceeded 5%. To diagnose cytomegalovirus status from the catalog of TCR beta chain sequences, a statistical classification framework was built. In a later analysis, V and J genes were assigned by comparing TCR nucleotide sequences against IMGT/GENE-DB human TR gene sequences. Using the TCRdist pipeline, a later analysis assigned CDR3 sequences along with most-parsimonious VDJ recombination scenarios. In a later analysis, each TCR beta chain was defined by its CDR3 amino acid sequence together with its V-gene family, and reads without a unique V-gene family were excluded. To address suspected cross-contamination and a sequencing artifact, a later analysis removed several hundred highly shared, low-generation-probability nucleotide sequences. In a later analysis, a clonal expansion index for each public chain was calculated from normalized within-repertoire ranks of inferred template counts. In a later analysis, generation probabilities were computed using a VDJ recombination model fitted to out-of-frame rearrangements, and the results were checked against IGoR. A later analysis scored TCR-TCR, TCR-HLA and TCR-CMV co-occurrence with hypergeometric tests, applying a repertoire-size bias correction to TCR pairs. In a later analysis, false discovery rates were estimated by permuting HLA or CMV assignments 20 times. In a later analysis, co-occurring TCRs were grouped with DBSCAN, and TCRdist sequence similarity was added when clustering was performed within HLA-allele-positive subsets. Co-occurrence clustering excluded repertoires with fewer than 30,000 or more than 120,000 public chains, plus five with anomalous nucleotide sharing. This is the immuneACCESS table as TCRdb keeps it, with only in-frame sequences that have V and J called. A part of the clones is gone; compared with another copy, unresolved V genes explain less than half, and the rest is unexplained. V and J calls and clone size are given by that table; D and trimming were obtained from the DNA. The sample data list under 200,000 clones, and 80% to 90% of these were observed just once. The top ten constitute 1.5% to 2.5% of the sample.

Sample: PBMCs. This chain is built from TRBV7-2 and TRBJ2-7; D gene: possibly TRBD1, on 6 matching bases. The sequence was collected from a man younger than 30 in good health and CMV-seronegative. This receptor carries the CDR3 CASSPGTGTYEQYF. The bases read TGTGCCAGCAGCCCCGGAACAGGGACCTACGAGCAGTACTTC.